This paragraph reports one TCR beta chain. As yet, its antigen is unknown. Researchers amplified the TCR beta CDR3 regions from RNA transcripts. In the first-round RT-PCR of the TCR CDR3, the HTBI primer set was used. TCRdb called the multiplex PCR reads again in MiXCR, with one record for every CDR3 protein. The data contain about 640,000 distinct CDR3 sequences, roughly 20% of them singletons. These data belong to a study of T cells in Graves' hyperthyroidism and ophthalmopathy. The study excluded patients with uncontrolled infection, other autoimmune disease, pregnancy or lactation. On the basis of clinical symptoms, serum thyroxine and TRAb, thyroid ultrasound and orbital computed tomography, diagnoses were made. The authors obtained PBMCs from more than 8 ml of fresh peripheral blood. General observations from the study: The model's output predicted ophthalmopathy at a median of 6.5 months prior to onset.

Per the germline V gene, CDR1 is SGHRS and CDR2 is YFSETQ. J was trimmed by 7 bases and V by 4 bases; bases with no gene match: 5. CDR3 length: 14 amino acids. The clonotype comes from a man aged 25 to 40 with Graves' ophthalmopathy. Sequenced material: blood. This chain links TRBV5-1 with TRBJ1-6; 7 nucleotides match TRBD1. In nucleotides, the CDR3 is TGCGCCAGCAGCAGGGACAGCCAGAATTCACCCCTCCACTTT. It codes for CASSRDSQNSPLHF.